These T cell receptor beta chains were read from a single sample in a study of T cell responses to AZD1222 COVID-19 vaccine. The table came from immunoSEQ multiplex PCR; TCRdb's copy has only in-frame clones and leaves some out. The sample carries 100,000 to 150,000 clones, around 87% recorded once. The sample was peripheral blood, taken on day 0 of AZD1222 vaccination. These receptors all come from an adult in good health. Each CDR3 is given with its conserved first and last residue. The D gene is left open where the match is weak. Rows may omit the clone size; those that give it use once, few, many or a size class.

DNA: TGTGCCAGCAGCCTAGGTGGGCATAAGGACACTGAAGCTTTCTTT
CDR3: CASSLGGHKDTEAFF
length: 15
J: TRBJ1-1
V: TRBV5-4
size: NA
D: NA

DNA: TGTGCCAGCAGCTTAGGGGGGGGGAGTTACCACGAGCAGTACTTC
CDR3: CASSLGGGSYHEQYF
length: 15
J: TRBJ2-7
V: TRBV7-6
size: NA
D: TRBD2

DNA: TGTGCCAGCAGCCCCAGACAGAATTCACCCCTCCACTTT
CDR3: CASSPRQNSPLHF
length: 13
J: TRBJ1-6
V: TRBV7-9
size: NA
D: NA

DNA: TGTGCCAGCAGCCCGGACCGGGCCTTAGAAAAACTGTTTTTT
CDR3: CASSPDRALEKLFF
length: 14
J: TRBJ1-4
V: TRBV5-6
size: NA
D: NA

DNA: TGTGCCAGCAGCGTTGGCGGATTTAATGAAAAACTGTTTTTT
CDR3: CASSVGGFNEKLFF
length: 14
J: TRBJ1-4
V: TRBV27
size: NA
D: NA

DNA: TGTGCCATCAGCGGGACTAGCGGGGAGTTGGGGGAGACCCAGTACTTC
CDR3: CAISGTSGELGETQYF
length: 16
J: TRBJ2-5
V: TRBV10-3
size: NA
D: TRBD2

DNA: TGTGCCAGCAGCTTAAGTGAGGTTTCGAACACTGAAGCTTTCTTT
CDR3: CASSLSEVSNTEAFF
length: 15
J: TRBJ1-1
V: TRBV7-9
size: NA
D: NA

DNA: TGTGCCAGCAGCTCAAATCAATACTCCGGGACAAATAACTATGGCTACACCTTC
CDR3: CASSSNQYSGTNNYGYTF
length: 18
J: TRBJ1-2
V: TRBV5-5
size: NA
D: NA

DNA: TGTGCCACCAGTGATTCCCGTCAGGCCCCTCGGCGGGGTGTAGGCTACGAGCAGTACTTC
CDR3: CATSDSRQAPRRGVGYEQYF
length: 20
J: TRBJ2-7
V: TRBV24-1
size: NA
D: NA

DNA: TGTGCCAGCAGTTTGCCGGGGGATAATGAGCAGTTCTTC
CDR3: CASSLPGDNEQFF
length: 13
J: TRBJ2-1
V: TRBV12-3/TRBV12-4
size: NA
D: NA

DNA: TGTGCCAGCGGTGGGGGGCACGGGCAGCCCCAGCATTTT
CDR3: CASGGGHGQPQHF
length: 13
J: TRBJ1-5
V: TRBV27
size: NA
D: NA

DNA: TGTGCCAGCAGCTTGGAGAAGGGGGCTGGGGCCAACGTCCTGACTTTC
CDR3: CASSLEKGAGANVLTF
length: 16
J: TRBJ2-6
V: TRBV5-4
size: NA
D: NA

DNA: TGTGCCACCAGTGAGAAGGATTTCTTTGAGCAGTTCTTC
CDR3: CATSEKDFFEQFF
length: 13
J: TRBJ2-1
V: TRBV24-1
size: NA
D: NA

DNA: TGTGCCAGCAGCCAAGATGGGAATCAGCCCCAGCATTTT
CDR3: CASSQDGNQPQHF
length: 13
J: TRBJ1-5
V: TRBV4-2
size: NA
D: NA

DNA: TGTGCCAGCACCCTGGTCCGTAGGACTTACAATGAGCAGTTCTTC
CDR3: CASTLVRRTYNEQFF
length: 15
J: TRBJ2-1
V: TRBV5-5
size: NA
D: NA

DNA: TGTGCCAGCAGCGTATCGAACACTGAAGCTTTCTTT
CDR3: CASSVSNTEAFF
length: 12
J: TRBJ1-1
V: TRBV9
size: NA
D: NA

DNA: TGTGCCAGCAGAGACCCCAGGCGAACTAATGAAAAACTGTTTTTT
CDR3: CASRDPRRTNEKLFF
length: 15
J: TRBJ1-4
V: TRBV2
size: NA
D: NA

DNA: TGCGCCAGCAGCTCCGGGACAGGCGAAAACACCATATATTTT
CDR3: CASSSGTGENTIYF
length: 14
J: TRBJ1-3
V: TRBV5-1
size: once
D: TRBD1

DNA: TGCAGCGTTGAACGGCGGGGATATGGCTACACCTTC
CDR3: CSVERRGYGYTF
length: 12
J: TRBJ1-2
V: TRBV29-1
size: NA
D: NA

DNA: TGTGCCAGCAGCTTGGGGGGGTCCTACAATGAGCAGTTCTTC
CDR3: CASSLGGSYNEQFF
length: 14
J: TRBJ2-1
V: TRBV7-9
size: NA
D: TRBD2